This TCR beta chain was profiled in a study of cytomegalovirus exposure and HLA in healthy donors. The PCR employed 60 Vbeta primers together with 13 Jbeta primers. TCRdb's copy holds only in-frame clones and misses some; the assay was immunoSEQ multiplex PCR. Of some 170,000 clones listed, just over 70% are singletons. Per germline, CDR1 MNHNS and CDR2 SASEGT. V lost 7 bases to trimming and J lost 1 base; unmatched junction nucleotides: 7. The CDR3 contains 15 residues. This clone was counted between two and nine times. The sequencing sample was made of PBMCs. This TCR derives from a man between 18 and 35 years old in good health and CMV-seropositive. The V and J genes are TRBV6-1 and TRBJ2-7; 10 bases map to TRBD1. In DNA, the CDR3 is TGTGCCAGCACTCAAGACAGGGGGCGTTCCTACGAGCAGTACGTC. Translated: CASTQDRGRSYEQYV.